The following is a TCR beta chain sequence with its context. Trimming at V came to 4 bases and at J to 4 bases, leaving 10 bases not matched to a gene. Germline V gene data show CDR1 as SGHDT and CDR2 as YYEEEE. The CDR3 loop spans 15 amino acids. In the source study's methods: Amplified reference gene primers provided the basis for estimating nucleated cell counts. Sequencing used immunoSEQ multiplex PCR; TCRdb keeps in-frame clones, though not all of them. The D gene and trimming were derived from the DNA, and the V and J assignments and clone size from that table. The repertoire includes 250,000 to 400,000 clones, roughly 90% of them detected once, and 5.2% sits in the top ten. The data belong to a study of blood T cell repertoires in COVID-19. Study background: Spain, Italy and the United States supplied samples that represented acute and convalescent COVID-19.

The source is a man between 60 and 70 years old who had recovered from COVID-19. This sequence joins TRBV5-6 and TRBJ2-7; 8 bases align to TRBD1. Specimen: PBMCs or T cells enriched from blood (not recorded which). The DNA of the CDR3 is TGTGCCAGCAGCATTACCGGGACAGGTTGGTACGAGCAGTACTTC. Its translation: CASSITGTGWYEQYF.